The 12 T cell receptor beta chains below all came from one sample that was sequenced in a study of regulatory T cells in long-lasting Graves disease. Indicated time point: newly diagnosed GD, antithyroid drugs for less than 3 months. Making the TCR library involved RNA that had been extracted from PBMCs. In building TCR beta libraries, iRepertoire HTBI primers were used together with Arm-PCR of CDR3 regions. TCRdb ran MiXCR on the multiplex PCR reads and lists one entry per CDR3 protein. Here the sample spans over 500,000 distinct CDR3 sequences, roughly a sixth being singletons. The sample was also reused in another study, on T cells in Graves' hyperthyroidism and ophthalmopathy.

Sequenced material: peripheral blood mononuclear cells (PBMCs), taken at new diagnosis, from a patient treated with antithyroid drugs. The receptors were sampled from a man between 18 and 29 years old with Graves disease.

This sequence joins TRBV28 and TRBJ1-3; D uncertain. The CDR3 covers 15 residues. Germline values: CDR1 MDHEN, CDR2 SYDVKM. V was trimmed by 2 bases and J by 1 base, leaving 9 bases between them. The CDR3 loop is CASSLRRVSGNTIYF. The CDR3 DNA reads TGTGCCAGCAGTTTACGACGGGTTTCTGGAAACACCATATATTTT.

This clonotype was found many times. The J gene is TRBJ2-5, the V gene TRBV6-1; D perhaps matches TRBD2 (5 bases). The CDR3 extends over 14 amino acids. The germline CDR1 and CDR2 sequences are MNHNS and SASEGT. Trimming pared 6 bases from V and 3 bases from J, leaving 14 bases between. CDR3 bases: TGTGCCAGCAGCACGAACACCGGGGAAGAGACCCAGTACTTC. This translates into CASSTNTGEETQYF.

This clonotype was detected a few times. The J gene is TRBJ2-7, the V gene TRBV5-1, with 10 bases fitting TRBD1. The junction had 7 bases not matched to a gene; V was cut back by 2 bases and J by 2 bases. The CDR3 extends over 16 amino acids. Germline V gives CDR1 SGHRS, CDR2 YFSETQ. For the CDR3, the DNA is TGCGCCAGCAGCTTAAACGGACAGGGGGGAACCTACGAGCAGTACTTC. Protein product: CASSLNGQGGTYEQYF.

The gene calls are TRBV19 and TRBJ1-5; no definite D call. The CDR3 is 15 amino acids. V was pared by 1 base and J by 3 bases, with 10 bases between. Germline assignment: CDR1 LNHDA and CDR2 SQIVND (reference sequence). The CDR3 region is CASSIGATPNQPQHF. The CDR3, as DNA: TGTGCCAGTAGTATAGGGGCGACTCCCAATCAGCCCCAGCATTTT.

This rearrangement joins TRBV7-9 to TRBJ2-7; 7 bases are a match to TRBD1. Germline V lookup: CDR1 SEHNR, CDR2 FQNEAQ (reference sequence). CDR3 length equals 14 residues. The V gene end was trimmed by 5 bases and the J gene end by 2 bases; junction bases not matched to a gene: 6. CDR3 region: CASSAGTAPYEQYF. The CDR3 DNA is TGTGCCAGCAGCGCCGGGACAGCTCCCTACGAGCAGTACTTC.

This clonotype has more than one count but fewer than ten. The chain has TRBV20-1 and TRBJ2-3; 7 nucleotides line up with TRBD2. The length of the CDR3 is 15 residues. Germline lookup yields CDR1 DFQATT and CDR2 SNEGSKA (reference sequence). V lost 2 bases, J lost 6 bases, and 11 bases stayed unmatched. In nucleotides, the CDR3 is TGCAGTGCTAGACCGCGCGGGAGAGCTAGGGATACGCAGTATTTT. Translating it yields CSARPRGRARDTQYF.

This clonotype appeared many times. The chain uses TRBV7-6 and TRBJ2-1, with 10 positions matching TRBD2. The germline V gene has CDR1 SGHVS and CDR2 FNYEAQ. The V and J ends lost 5 bases and 4 bases, in that order; junction bases with no gene match: 5. The CDR3 runs to 15 residues. The chain's CDR3 is CASSLQREGYNEQFF. DNA for the CDR3: TGTGCCAGCAGCCTACAGCGGGAGGGTTACAATGAGCAGTTCTTC.

The chain carries TRBV10-2 and TRBJ2-5, with a tentative D call TRBD2 (5 bases). Germline CDR1 WSHSY, CDR2 SAAADI. The CDR3 length is 11 residues. Deletions cut 2 bases from V and 7 bases from J, with 5 bases between. The CDR3 DNA reads TGCGCCAGCAGTGAGGGAGGGACCCAGTACTTC. Encoded protein: CASSEGGTQYF.

This clonotype was seen ten or more times. The gene calls are TRBV12-3 or TRBV12-4 and TRBJ1-1; no firm D call. V lost 6 bases, J lost 6 bases, and 14 bases lay in between. The CDR3 contains 13 residues. The CDR3: CASSSILGAEAFF. In DNA, the CDR3 is TGTGCCAGCAGCTCAATCCTCGGGGCTGAAGCTTTCTTT.

This chain joins TRBV5-1 and TRBJ2-7; 8 bases fit TRBD1. With V trimmed by 6 bases and J by 4 bases, 15 bases remained unmatched. The CDR3 is 16 residues long. Germline V lookup: CDR1 SGHRS, CDR2 YFSETQ. CDR3 loop: CASIGGQAPADYEQYF. In DNA, the CDR3 is TGCGCCAGCATTGGGGGACAGGCCCCGGCGGATTACGAGCAGTACTTC. The full variable domain, with the rest looked up from reference TRBV5-1 and TRBJ2-7, is KAGVTQTPRYLIKTRGQQVTLSCSPISGHRSVSWYQQTPGQGLQFLFEYFSETQRNKGNFPGRFSGRQFSNSRSEMNVSTLELGDSALYLCASIGGQAPADYEQYFGPGTRLTVT.

This clonotype was found a few times. The rearrangement links TRBV20-1 to TRBJ1-1, with a possible D match to TRBD1 (5 bases). The germline V and J ends were trimmed by 3 bases and 1 base, with 12 bases remaining between them. Germline V CDR1 and CDR2: DFQATT, SNEGSKA (reference sequence). The length of the CDR3 is 14 residues. CDR3: CSASVRAANTEAFF. The CDR3 nucleotides are TGCAGTGCTAGTGTCAGGGCCGCGAACACTGAAGCTTTCTTT.

This clonotype was seen at least ten times. This sequence joins TRBV3-1 and TRBJ1-5; D not resolved. This CDR3 has 14 residues. The germline V gene has CDR1 LGHDT and CDR2 YNNKEL (reference sequence). The V end was cut by 2 bases, the J end by 7 bases, with 12 bases between. CDR3 bases: TGTGCCAGCAGCCAAACGGAAACTAGGCAGCCCCAGCATTTT. It yields the protein CASSQTETRQPQHF.